This TCR beta chain derives from a study of sequential checkpoint blockade in melanoma. Study-wide context: Both treatment sequences were followed by maintenance nivolumab.

Treatment in this sample: randomized to nivolumab then ipilimumab (arm A) or the reverse (arm B). Sorted cells were live CD3+CD8+, lacking CD19 and CD56, from PBMCs. The data were produced by immunoSEQ multiplex PCR, yet TCRdb's version contains in-frame clones alone and is incomplete. This table has about 20,000 clones, roughly 80% appearing once. The CDR3 is 15 residues long. The J segment lost 4 bases and the V segment lost 2 bases, leaving 2 bases of the junction unmatched. Germline values: CDR1 GTSNPN, CDR2 SVGIG (reference sequence). The sample here was CD8+ T cells sorted from blood (inferred from file names), taken from a patient given nivolumab and ipilimumab in sequence. This receptor was taken from a human donor with melanoma. The V and J genes are TRBV30 and TRBJ2-1; TRBD2 matches at 13 bases. The DNA of the CDR3 is TGTGCCTGGAGTCGGACTAGCGGGGGTTACAATGAGCAGTTCTTC. As protein: CAWSRTSGGYNEQFF.